This T cell receptor beta chain emerged from a study of blood T cell repertoires in COVID-19. Looking at the study overall: Donors in the United States, Italy and Spain gave samples during acute or convalescent COVID-19. Sample material is recorded as cDNA or gDNA derived from T cells, B-cell-depleted T cells, or PBMCs.

Germline CDR1 is MDHEN and CDR2 is SYDVKM. The CDR3 totals 15 residues. With 3 bases clipped from V and 5 bases from J, the junction kept 6 bases outside the gene matches. In the authors' methods: Reference gene primer amplification yielded estimated nucleated cell counts. Assay used: immunoSEQ multiplex PCR; TCRdb lists only in-frame clones, some missing. V and J calls and clone size are copied from that table; D and trimming were computed from the DNA. The data hold around 59,000 clones, with more than 75% observed a single time. Sequencing was performed on peripheral blood. The sequence derives from a man older than 75 with acute or convalescent COVID-19. The chain carries TRBV28 and TRBJ2-1; TRBD1 matches at 8 bases. The CDR3 DNA reads TGTGCCAGCAGTTTTGGGACAGGACCGAACAATGAGCAGTTCTTC. Encoded protein: CASSFGTGPNNEQFF.